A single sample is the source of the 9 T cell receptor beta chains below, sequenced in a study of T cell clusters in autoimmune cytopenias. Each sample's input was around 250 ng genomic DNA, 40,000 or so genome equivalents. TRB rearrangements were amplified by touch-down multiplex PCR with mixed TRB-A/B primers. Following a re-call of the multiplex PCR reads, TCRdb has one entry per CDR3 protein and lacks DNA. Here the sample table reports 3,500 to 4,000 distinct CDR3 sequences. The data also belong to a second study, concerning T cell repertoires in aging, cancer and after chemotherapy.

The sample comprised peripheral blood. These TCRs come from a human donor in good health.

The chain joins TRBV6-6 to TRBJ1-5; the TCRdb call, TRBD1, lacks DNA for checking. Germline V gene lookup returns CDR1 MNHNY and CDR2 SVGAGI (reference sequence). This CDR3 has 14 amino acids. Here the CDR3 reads CATYGTGGDQPQHF.

Here the CDR3 reads CSAREGSYSYEQYF. V usage is TRBV20-1 and J usage is TRBJ2-7. CDR1 and CDR2 (germline): DFQATT, SNEGSKA (reference sequence). CDR3 length: 14 amino acids.

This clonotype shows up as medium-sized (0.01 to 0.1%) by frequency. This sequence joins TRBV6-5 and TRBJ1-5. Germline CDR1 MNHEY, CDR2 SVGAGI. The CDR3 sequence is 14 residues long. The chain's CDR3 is CASSSGYGNQPQHF.

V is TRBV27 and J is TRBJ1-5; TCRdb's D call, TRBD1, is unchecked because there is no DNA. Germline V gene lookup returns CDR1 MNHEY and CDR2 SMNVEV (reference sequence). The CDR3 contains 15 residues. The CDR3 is CASSQWTEPNQPQHF.

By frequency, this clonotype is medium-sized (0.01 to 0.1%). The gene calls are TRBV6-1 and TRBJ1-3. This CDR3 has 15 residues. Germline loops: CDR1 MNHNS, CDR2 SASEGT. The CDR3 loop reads CASIRLEGSGNTIYF.

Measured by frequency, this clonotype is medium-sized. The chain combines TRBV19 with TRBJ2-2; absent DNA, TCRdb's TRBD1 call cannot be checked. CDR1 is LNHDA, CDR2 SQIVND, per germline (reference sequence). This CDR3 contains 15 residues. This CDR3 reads CASSIRDINTGELFF.

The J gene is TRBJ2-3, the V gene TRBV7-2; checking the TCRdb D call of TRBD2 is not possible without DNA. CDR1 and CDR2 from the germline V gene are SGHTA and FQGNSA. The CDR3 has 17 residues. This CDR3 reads CASSKRTSGGSADTQYF.

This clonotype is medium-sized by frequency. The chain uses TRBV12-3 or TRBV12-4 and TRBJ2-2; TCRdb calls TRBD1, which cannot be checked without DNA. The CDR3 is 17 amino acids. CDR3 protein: CASSGPPGQGPTGELFF.

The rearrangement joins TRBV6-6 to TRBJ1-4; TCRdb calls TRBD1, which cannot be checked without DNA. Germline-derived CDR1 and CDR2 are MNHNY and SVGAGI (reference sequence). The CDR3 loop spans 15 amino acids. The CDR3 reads CASSYSGGVNEKLFF.